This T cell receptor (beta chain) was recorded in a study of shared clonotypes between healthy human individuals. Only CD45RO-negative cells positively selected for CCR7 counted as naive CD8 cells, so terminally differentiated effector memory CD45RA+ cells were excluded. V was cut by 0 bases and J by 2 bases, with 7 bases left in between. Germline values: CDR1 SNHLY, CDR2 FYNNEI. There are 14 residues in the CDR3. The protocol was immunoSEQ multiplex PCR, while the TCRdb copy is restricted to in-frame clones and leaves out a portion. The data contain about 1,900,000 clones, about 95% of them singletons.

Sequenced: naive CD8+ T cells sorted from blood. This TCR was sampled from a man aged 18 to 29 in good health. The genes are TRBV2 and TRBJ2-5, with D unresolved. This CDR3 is CASSEAKWQETQYF. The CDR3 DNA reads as TGTGCCAGCAGTGAAGCGAAATGGCAAGAGACCCAGTACTTC. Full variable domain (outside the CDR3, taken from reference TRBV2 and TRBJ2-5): EPEVTQTPSHQVTQMGQEVILRCVPISNHLYFYWYRQILGQKVEFLVSFYNNEISEKSEIFDDQFSVERPDGSNFTLKIRSTKLEDSAMYFCASSEAKWQETQYFGPGTRLLVL.